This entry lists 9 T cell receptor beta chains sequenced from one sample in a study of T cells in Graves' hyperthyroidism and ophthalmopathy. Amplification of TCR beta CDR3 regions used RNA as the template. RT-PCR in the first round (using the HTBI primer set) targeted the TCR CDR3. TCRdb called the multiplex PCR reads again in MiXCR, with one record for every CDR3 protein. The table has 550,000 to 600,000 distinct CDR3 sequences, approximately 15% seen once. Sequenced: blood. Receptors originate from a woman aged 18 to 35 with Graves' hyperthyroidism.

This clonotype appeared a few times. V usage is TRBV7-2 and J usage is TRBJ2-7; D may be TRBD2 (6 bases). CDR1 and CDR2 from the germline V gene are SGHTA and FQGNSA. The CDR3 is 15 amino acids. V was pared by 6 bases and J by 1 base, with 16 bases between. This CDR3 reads CASRGDWDQSYEQYF. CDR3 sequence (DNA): TGTGCCAGCAGGGGGGACTGGGATCAGTCCTACGAGCAGTACTTC. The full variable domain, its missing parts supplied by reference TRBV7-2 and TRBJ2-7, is GAGVSQSPSNKVTEKGKDVELRCDPISGHTALYWYRQSLGQGLEFLIYFQGNSAPDKSGLPSDRFSAERTGGSVSTLTIQRTQQEDSAVYLCASRGDWDQSYEQYFGPGTRLTVT.

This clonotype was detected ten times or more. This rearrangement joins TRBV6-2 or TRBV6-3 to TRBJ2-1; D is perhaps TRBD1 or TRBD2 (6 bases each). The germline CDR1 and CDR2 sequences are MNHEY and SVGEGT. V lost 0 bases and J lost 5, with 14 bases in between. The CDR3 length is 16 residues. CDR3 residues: CASSYSLGGVHNEQFF. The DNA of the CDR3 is TGTGCCAGCAGTTACTCGCTCGGGGGCGTCCACAATGAGCAGTTCTTC.

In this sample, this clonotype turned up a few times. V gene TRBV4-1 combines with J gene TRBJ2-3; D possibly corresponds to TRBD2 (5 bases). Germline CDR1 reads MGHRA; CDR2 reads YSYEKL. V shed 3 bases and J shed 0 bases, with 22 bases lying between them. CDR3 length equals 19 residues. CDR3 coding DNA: TGCGCCAGCAGCCACTTAGGAGGCGGGTTACCATCTAGCACAGATACGCAGTATTTT. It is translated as CASSHLGGGLPSSTDTQYF.

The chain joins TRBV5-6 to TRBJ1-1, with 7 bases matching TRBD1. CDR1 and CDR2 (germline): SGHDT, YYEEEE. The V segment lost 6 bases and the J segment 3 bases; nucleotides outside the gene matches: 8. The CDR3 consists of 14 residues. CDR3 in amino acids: CASIRTGGDTEAFF. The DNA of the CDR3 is TGTGCCAGCATCCGGACAGGTGGGGACACTGAAGCTTTCTTT.

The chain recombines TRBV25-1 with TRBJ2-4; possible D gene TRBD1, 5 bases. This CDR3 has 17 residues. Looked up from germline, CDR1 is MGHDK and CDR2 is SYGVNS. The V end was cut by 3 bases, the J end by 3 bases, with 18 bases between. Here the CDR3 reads CASSDVRQGLDKNIQYF. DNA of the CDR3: TGTGCCAGCAGTGATGTAAGGCAGGGCTTAGACAAAAACATTCAGTACTTC.

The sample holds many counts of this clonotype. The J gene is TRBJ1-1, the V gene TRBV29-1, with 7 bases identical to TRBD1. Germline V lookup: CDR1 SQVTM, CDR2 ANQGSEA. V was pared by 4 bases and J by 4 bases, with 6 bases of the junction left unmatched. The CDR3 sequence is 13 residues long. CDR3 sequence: CSVGTGAGTEAFF. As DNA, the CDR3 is TGCAGCGTTGGCACAGGGGCGGGCACTGAAGCTTTCTTT.

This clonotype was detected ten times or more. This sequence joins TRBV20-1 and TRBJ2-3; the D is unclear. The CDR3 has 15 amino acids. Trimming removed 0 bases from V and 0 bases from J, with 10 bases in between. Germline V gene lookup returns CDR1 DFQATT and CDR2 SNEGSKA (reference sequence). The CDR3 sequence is CSARDPGRSTDTQYF. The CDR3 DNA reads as TGCAGTGCTAGAGATCCGGGCCGCAGCACAGATACGCAGTATTTT.

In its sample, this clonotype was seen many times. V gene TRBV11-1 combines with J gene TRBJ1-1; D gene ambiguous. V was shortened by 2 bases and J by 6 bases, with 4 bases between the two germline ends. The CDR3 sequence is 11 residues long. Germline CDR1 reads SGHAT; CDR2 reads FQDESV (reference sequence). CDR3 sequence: CASSLKAEAFF. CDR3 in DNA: TGTGCCAGCAGCTTAAAGGCTGAAGCTTTCTTT. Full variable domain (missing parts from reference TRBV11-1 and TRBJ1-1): EAEVAQSPRYKITEKSQAVAFWCDPISGHATLYWYRQILGQGPELLVQFQDESVVDDSQLPKDRFSAERLKGVDSTLKIQPAELGDSAMYLCASSLKAEAFFGQGTRLTVV.

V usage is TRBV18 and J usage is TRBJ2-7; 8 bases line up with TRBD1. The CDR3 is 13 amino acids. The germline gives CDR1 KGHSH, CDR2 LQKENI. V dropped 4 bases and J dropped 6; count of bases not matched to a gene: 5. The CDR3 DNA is TGTGCCAGCTCACAAAAGGGACAGGCCGAGCAGTACTTC. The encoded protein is CASSQKGQAEQYF.